This T cell receptor (beta chain) originates from a study of CD8+CD57+ T cells in acquired aplastic anemia. Study results and caveats: Any difference that existed in CD8+ Simpson's diversity between patients and controls was not significant.

This CDR3 has 13 amino acids. The V end lost 8 bases, the J end lost 8 bases, and 18 bases lay between the germline ends. Germline-derived CDR1 and CDR2 are LNHDA and SQIVND (reference sequence). Patients picked for sequencing had shown CD8+CD57+ cell expansion detected by flow cytometry. With no exception, the patients had severe acquired aplastic anemia. As regards this clonotype: Its cognate antigen is unknown.

Genomic DNA provided the template from which TCR beta VDJ and CDR3 profiles were obtained. TCRdb processed the reads anew with MiXCR; each CDR3 protein has one entry. The table shows about 180,000 distinct CDR3 sequences, with around 60% occurring only once. This clonotype was obtained from a human donor with aplastic anemia. Sequenced: sorted CD4+, CD8+, or CD8+CD57+ T cells (not recorded which) from PBMCs. The rearrangement joins TRBV19 to TRBJ1-1, with TRBD1 as a possible D gene (5 bases). The CDR3 DNA reads TGTGCCAGTTCCCTCCGTAGGGGTATCGAAGCTTTCTTT. Protein: CASSLRRGIEAFF.